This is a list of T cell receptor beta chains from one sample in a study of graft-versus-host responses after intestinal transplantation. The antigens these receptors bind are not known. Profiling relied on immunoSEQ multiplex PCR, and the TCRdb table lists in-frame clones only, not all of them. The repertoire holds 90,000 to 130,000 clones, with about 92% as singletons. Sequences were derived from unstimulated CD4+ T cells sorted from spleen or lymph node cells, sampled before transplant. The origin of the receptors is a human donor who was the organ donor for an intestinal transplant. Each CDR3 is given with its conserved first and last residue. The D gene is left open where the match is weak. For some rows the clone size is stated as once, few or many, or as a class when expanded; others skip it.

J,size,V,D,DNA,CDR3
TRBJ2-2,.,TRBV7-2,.,TGTGCCAGCAGCTTATTAGTGTCGGCCACCGGGGAGCTGTTTTTT,CASSLLVSATGELFF
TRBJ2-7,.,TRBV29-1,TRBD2,TGCAGCGTTGCTAGCGGGTCCTACGAGCAGTACTTC,CSVASGSYEQYF
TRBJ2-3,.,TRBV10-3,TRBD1,TGTGCCATCAGTGGGTCGCCGGGACAGGGAACAGATACGCAGTATTTT,CAISGSPGQGTDTQYF
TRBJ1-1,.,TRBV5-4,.,TGTGCCAGCAGTGGGGGAGGGGCAATAAACACTGAAGCTTTCTTT,CASSGGGAINTEAFF
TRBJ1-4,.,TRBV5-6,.,TGTGCCAGCAGCTTGCAGGGGCCAGTAGATGAAAAACTGTTTTTT,CASSLQGPVDEKLFF
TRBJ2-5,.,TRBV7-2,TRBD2,TGTGCCAGCAGCTTAGAGGCGGGAGGGGGCCAAGAGACCCAGTACTTC,CASSLEAGGGQETQYF
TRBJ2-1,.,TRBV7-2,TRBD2,TGTGCCAGCAGCTTATGGACTAGCGAGTACAATGAGCAGTTCTTC,CASSLWTSEYNEQFF
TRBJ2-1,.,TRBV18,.,TGTGCCAGCTCACAGGTGCCCAGCTCCTACAATGAGCAGTTCTTC,CASSQVPSSYNEQFF
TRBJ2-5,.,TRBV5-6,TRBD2,TGTGCCAGCAGCTTGGCCTCGCTAGCGGGAGGTCCGAGAGAGACCCAGTACTTC,CASSLASLAGGPRETQYF
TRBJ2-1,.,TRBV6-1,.,TGTGCCAGCAGAGGTTCCTTGGGCAATGAGCAGTTCTTC,CASRGSLGNEQFF
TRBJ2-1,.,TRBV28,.,TGTGCCAGCAGTTTGAGGAGGGGGGTGCTGAATGAGCAGTTCTTC,CASSLRRGVLNEQFF
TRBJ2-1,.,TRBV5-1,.,TGCGCCCGACAACATGGGGAGCTCTTCTCCTACAATGAGCAGTTCTTC,CARQHGELFSYNEQFF
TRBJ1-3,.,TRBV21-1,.,TGTGCCAGCAGCAAAATTCAGGGGGCGACTGGAAACACCATATATTTT,CASSKIQGATGNTIYF
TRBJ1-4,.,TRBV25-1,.,TGTGCCAGCAGTGAATATGAGGGTAGTAACGAAAAACTGTTTTTT,CASSEYEGSNEKLFF
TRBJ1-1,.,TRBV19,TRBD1,TGTGCCAGTAGTAGACAGGGGAACACTGAAGCTTTCTTT,CASSRQGNTEAFF
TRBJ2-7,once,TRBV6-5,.,TGTGCCAGCAGTTACTCCCAGGTATACGAGCAGTACTTC,CASSYSQVYEQYF
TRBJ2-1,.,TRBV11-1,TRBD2,TGTGCCAGCAGACCAACGGGGGGGCCCTACAATGAGCAGTTCTTC,CASRPTGGPYNEQFF
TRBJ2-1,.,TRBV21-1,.,TGTGCCAGCAGCAAATCAAGAGCGGCCATCGTTGACTACAATGAGCAGTTCTTC,CASSKSRAAIVDYNEQFF
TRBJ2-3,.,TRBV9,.,TGTGCCAGCAGCACAGGACTGCCCTATTCTGCAGATACGCAGTATTTT,CASSTGLPYSADTQYF
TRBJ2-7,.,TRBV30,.,TGTGCCTGGAGTGTACGTCTTCTGTACGAGCAGTACTTC,CAWSVRLLYEQYF
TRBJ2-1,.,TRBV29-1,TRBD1,TGCAGCGTTGAGTCGGGACAGGGTGGATTTAGCTCCTACAATGAGCAGTTCTTC,CSVESGQGGFSSYNEQFF
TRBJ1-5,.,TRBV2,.,TGTGCCAGCAGTGAAGTTGCAGGGAGGCAGCCCCAGCATTTT,CASSEVAGRQPQHF